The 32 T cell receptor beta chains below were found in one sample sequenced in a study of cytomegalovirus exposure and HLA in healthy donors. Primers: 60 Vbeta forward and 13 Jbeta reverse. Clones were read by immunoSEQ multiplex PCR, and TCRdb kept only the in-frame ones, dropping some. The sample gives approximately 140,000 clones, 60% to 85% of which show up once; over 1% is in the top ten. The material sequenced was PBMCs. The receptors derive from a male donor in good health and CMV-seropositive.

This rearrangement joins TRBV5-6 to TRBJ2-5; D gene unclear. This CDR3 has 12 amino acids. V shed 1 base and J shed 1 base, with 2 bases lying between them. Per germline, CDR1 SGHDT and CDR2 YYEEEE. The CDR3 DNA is TGTGCCAGCAGCTTGCTCCAAGAGACCCAGTACTTC. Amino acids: CASSLLQETQYF.

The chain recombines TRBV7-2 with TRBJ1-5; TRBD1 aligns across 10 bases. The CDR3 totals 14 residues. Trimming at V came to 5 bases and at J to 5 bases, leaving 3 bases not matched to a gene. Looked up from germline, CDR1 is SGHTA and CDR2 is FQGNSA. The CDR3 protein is CASSLTGGDQPQHF. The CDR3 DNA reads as TGTGCCAGCAGCCTGACAGGGGGCGATCAGCCCCAGCATTTT.

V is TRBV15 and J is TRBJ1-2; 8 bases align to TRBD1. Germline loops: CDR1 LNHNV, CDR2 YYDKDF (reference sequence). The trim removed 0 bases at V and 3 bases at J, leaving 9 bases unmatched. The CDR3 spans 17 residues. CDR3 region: CATSRDRQGAWDYGYTF. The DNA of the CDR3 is TGTGCCACCAGCAGAGATCGTCAGGGGGCGTGGGACTATGGCTACACCTTC.

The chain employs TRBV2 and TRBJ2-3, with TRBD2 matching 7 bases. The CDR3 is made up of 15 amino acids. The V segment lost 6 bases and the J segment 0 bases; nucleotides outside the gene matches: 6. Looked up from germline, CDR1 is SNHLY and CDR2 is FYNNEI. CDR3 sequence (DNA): TGTGCCAGCAGGAACCGGGACTATAGCACAGATACGCAGTATTTT. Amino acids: CASRNRDYSTDTQYF.

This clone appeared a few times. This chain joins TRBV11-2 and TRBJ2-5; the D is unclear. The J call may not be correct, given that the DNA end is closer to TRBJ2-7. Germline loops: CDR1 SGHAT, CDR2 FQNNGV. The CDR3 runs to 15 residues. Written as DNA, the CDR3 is TGTGCCAGCAGCGCCCCCACTCAGCGACGCTACGAGCAGTACTTC. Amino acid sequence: CASSAPTQRRYEQYF.

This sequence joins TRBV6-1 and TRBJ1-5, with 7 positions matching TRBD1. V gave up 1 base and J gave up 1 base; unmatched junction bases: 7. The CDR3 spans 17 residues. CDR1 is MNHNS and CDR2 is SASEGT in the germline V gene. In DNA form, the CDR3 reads TGTGCCAGCAGTGAAGGGGCAGGGGGGATCAGCAATCAGCCCCAGCATTTT. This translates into CASSEGAGGISNQPQHF.

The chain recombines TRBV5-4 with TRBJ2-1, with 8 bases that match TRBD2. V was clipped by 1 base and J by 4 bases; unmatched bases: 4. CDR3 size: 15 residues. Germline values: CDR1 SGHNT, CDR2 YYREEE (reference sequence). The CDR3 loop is CASSLSLAEYNEQFF. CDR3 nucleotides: TGTGCCAGCAGCTTGTCACTAGCGGAGTACAATGAGCAGTTCTTC. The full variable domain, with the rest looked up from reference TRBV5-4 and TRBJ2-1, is ETGVTQSPTHLIKTRGQQVTLRCSSQSGHNTVSWYQQALGQGPQFIFQYYREEENGRGNFPPRFSGLQFPNYSSELNVNALELDDSALYLCASSLSLAEYNEQFFGPGTRLTVL.

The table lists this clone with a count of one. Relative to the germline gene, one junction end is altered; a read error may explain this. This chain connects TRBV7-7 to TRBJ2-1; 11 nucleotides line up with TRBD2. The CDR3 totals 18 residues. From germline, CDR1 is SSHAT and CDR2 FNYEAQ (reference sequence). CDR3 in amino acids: CASSPRRPGTSGYNEQFF. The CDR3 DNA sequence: TGTGCTAGCAGCCCCAGGCGGCCAGGGACTAGCGGCTACAATGAGCAGTTCTTC. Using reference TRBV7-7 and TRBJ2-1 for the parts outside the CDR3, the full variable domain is GAGVSQSPRYKVTKRGQDVTLRCDPISSHATLYWYQQALGQGPEFLTYFNYEAQPDKSGLPSDRFSAERPEGSISTLTIQRTEQRDSAMYRCASSPRRPGTSGYNEQFFGPGTRLTVL.

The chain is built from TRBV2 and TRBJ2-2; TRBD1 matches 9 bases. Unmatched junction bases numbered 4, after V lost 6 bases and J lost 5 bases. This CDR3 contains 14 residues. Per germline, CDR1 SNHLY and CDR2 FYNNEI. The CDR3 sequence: CASRGTGRTGELFF. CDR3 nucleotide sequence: TGTGCCAGCAGGGGGACAGGGCGGACCGGGGAGCTGTTTTTT.

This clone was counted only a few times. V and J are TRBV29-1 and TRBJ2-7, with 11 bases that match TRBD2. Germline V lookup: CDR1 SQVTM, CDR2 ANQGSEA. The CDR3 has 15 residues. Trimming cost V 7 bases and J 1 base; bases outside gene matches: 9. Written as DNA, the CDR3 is TGCAGCGCCACCACTAGCGGGAGTTGGTCCTACGAGCAGTACTTC. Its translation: CSATTSGSWSYEQYF.

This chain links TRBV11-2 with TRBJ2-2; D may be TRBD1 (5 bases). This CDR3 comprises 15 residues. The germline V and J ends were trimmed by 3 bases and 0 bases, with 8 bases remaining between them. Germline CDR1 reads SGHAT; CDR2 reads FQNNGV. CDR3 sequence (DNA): TGTGCCAGCAGCTTGGGGCAGACGAACACCGGGGAGCTGTTTTTT. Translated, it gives CASSLGQTNTGELFF.

The CDR3 reads CASSHPPAGRLETQYF. CDR3 sequence (DNA): TGCGCCAGCAGCCATCCCCCCGCGGGGAGGTTGGAGACCCAGTACTTC. This chain joins TRBV4-1 and TRBJ2-5; possibly TRBD2 for D (6 bases). The V gene's germline CDR1 is MGHRA and CDR2 YSYEKL. This CDR3 region has 16 residues. Trimming pared 3 bases from V and 5 bases from J, leaving 19 bases between.

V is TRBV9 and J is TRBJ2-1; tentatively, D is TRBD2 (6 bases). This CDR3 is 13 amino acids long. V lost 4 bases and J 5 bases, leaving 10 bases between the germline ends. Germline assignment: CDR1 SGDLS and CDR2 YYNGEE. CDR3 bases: TGTGCCAGCAGCCGGGGGTCAGACAATGAGCAGTTCTTC. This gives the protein CASSRGSDNEQFF.

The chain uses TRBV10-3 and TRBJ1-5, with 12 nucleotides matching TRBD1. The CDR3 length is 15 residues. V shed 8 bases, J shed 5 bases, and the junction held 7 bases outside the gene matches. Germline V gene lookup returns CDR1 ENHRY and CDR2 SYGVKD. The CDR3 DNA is TGTGCCATCGGGGGGACAGGGGGCTTCGATCAGCCCCAGCATTTT. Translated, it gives CAIGGTGGFDQPQHF.

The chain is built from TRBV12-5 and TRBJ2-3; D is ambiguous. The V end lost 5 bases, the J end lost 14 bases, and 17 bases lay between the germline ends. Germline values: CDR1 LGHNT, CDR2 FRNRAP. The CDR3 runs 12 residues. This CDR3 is CASGPNASALYF. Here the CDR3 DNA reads TGTGCTAGTGGTCCGAACGCGTCCGCCCTGTATTTT.

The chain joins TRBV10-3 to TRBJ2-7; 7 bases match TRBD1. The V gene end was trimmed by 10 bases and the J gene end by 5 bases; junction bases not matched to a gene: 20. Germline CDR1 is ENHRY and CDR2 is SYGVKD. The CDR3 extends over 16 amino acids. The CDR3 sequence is CATGVARRTGADEQYF. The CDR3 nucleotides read TGTGCCACGGGTGTTGCGAGGAGGACAGGTGCCGACGAGCAGTACTTC.

The CDR3 bases are TGTGCCAGCAGTTTATCAGGGACATTTCCTTCTAACTATGGCTACACCTTC. Translating gives CASSLSGTFPSNYGYTF. The V and J genes are TRBV27 and TRBJ1-2, with D perhaps TRBD1 (6 bases). The CDR3 loop spans 17 amino acids. Deletions cut 0 bases from V and 0 bases from J, with 14 bases between. Germline-derived CDR1 and CDR2 are MNHEY and SMNVEV (reference sequence).

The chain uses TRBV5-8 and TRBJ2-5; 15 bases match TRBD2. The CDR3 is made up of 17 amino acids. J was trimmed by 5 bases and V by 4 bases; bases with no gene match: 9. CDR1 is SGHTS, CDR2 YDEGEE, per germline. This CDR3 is CASSPGLAGGVRETQYF. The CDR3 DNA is TGTGCCAGCAGCCCCGGACTAGCGGGAGGGGTTAGGGAGACCCAGTACTTC.

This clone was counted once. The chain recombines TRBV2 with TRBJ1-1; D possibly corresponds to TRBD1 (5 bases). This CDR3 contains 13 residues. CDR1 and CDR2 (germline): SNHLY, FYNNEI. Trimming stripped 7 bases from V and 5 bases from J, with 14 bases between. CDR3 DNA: TGTGCCAGCAAACCTTGGAGGGGTACTGAAGCTTTCTTT. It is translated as CASKPWRGTEAFF.

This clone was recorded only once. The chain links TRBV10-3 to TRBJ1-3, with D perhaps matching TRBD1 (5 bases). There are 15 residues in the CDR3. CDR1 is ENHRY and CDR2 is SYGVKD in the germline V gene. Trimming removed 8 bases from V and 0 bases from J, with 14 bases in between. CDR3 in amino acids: CAIQIDSYSGNTIYF. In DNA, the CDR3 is TGTGCCATCCAAATAGACAGTTACTCTGGAAACACCATATATTTT.

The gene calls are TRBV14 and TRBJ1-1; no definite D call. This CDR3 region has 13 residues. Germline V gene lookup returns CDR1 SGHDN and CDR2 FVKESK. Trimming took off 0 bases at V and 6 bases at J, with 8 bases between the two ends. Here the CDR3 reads CASSQDDGAEAFF. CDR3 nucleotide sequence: TGTGCCAGCAGCCAAGATGACGGGGCTGAAGCTTTCTTT.

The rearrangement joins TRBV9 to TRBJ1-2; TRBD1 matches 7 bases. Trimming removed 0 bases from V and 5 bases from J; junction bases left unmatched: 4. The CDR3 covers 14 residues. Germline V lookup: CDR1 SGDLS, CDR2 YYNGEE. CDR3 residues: CASSVVGTDYGYTF. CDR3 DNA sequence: TGTGCCAGCAGCGTAGTAGGGACAGATTATGGCTACACCTTC.

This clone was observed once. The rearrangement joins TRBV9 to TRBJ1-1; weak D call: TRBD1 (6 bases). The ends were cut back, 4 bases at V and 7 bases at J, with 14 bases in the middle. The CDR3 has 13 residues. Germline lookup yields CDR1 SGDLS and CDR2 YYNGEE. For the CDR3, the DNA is TGTGCCAGCAGCACCGGTGGGGGCTATGAAGCTTTCTTT. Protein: CASSTGGGYEAFF.

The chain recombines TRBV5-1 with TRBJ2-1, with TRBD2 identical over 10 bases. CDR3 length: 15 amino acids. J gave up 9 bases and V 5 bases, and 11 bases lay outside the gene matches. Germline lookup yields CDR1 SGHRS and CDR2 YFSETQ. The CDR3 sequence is CASRSAAGGAGEQFF. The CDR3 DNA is TGCGCCAGCAGGTCCGCAGCGGGAGGGGCGGGTGAGCAGTTCTTC.

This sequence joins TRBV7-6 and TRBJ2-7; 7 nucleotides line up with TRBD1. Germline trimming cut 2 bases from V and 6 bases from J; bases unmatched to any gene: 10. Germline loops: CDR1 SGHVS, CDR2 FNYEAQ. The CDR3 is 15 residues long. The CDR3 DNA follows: TGTGCCAGCAGCTTAAGCTGGGACAGTCTCTTCGAGCAGTACTTC. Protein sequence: CASSLSWDSLFEQYF.

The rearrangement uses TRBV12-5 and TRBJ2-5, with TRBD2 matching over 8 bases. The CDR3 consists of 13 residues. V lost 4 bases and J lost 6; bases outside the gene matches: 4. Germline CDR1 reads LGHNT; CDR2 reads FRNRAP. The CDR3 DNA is TGTGCTAGTGGTTGGACTAGCTGGCAGACCCAGTACTTC. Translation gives CASGWTSWQTQYF.

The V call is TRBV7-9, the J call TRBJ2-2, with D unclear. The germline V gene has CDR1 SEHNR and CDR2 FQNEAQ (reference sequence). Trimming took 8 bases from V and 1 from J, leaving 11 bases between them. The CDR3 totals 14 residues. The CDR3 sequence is CASRAGLNTGELFF. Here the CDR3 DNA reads TGTGCCAGCCGTGCAGGATTGAACACCGGGGAGCTGTTTTTT.

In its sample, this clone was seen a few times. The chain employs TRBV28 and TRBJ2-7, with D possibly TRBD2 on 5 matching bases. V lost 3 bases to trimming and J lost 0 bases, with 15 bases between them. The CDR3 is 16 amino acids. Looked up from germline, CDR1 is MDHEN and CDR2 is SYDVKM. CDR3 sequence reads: CASSFSADFTSYEQYF. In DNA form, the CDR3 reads TGTGCCAGCAGTTTTAGTGCGGACTTCACCTCCTACGAGCAGTACTTC.

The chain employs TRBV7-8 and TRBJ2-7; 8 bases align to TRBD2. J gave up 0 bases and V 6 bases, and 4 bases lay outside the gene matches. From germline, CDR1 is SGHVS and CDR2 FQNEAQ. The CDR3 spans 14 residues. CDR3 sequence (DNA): TGTGCCAGCAGGGTTAGCGGGGACTCCTACGAGCAGTACTTC. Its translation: CASRVSGDSYEQYF. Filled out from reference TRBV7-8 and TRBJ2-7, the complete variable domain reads GAGVSQSPRYKVAKRGQDVALRCDPISGHVSLFWYQQALGQGPEFLTYFQNEAQLDKSGLPSDRFFAERPEGSVSTLKIQRTQQEDSAVYLCASRVSGDSYEQYFGPGTRLTVT.

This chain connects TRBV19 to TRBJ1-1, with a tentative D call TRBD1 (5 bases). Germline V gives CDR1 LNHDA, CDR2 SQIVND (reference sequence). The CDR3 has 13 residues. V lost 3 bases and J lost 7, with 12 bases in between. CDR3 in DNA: TGTGCCAGTAGTATCCCAGGGTGGGATGAAGCTTTCTTT. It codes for CASSIPGWDEAFF.

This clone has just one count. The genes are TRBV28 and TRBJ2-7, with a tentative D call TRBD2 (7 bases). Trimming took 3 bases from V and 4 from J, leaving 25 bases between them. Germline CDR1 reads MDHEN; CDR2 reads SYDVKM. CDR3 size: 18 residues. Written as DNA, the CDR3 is TGTGCCAGCAGTTTTCGAGTGGGGCGAAAAGGGGGAGGGTACGAGCAGTACTTC. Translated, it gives CASSFRVGRKGGGYEQYF. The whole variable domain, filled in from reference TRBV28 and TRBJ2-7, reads DVKVTQSSRYLVKRTGEKVFLECVQDMDHENMFWYRQDPGLGLRLIYFSYDVKMKEKGDIPEGYSVSREKKERFSLILESASTNQTSMYLCASSFRVGRKGGGYEQYFGPGTRLTVT.

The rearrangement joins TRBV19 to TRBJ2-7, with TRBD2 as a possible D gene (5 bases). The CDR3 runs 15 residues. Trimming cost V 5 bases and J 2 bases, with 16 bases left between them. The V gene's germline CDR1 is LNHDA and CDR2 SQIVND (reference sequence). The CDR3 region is CASSFGGRATYEQYF. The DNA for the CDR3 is TGTGCCAGTAGTTTCGGCGGGCGAGCCACCTACGAGCAGTACTTC.